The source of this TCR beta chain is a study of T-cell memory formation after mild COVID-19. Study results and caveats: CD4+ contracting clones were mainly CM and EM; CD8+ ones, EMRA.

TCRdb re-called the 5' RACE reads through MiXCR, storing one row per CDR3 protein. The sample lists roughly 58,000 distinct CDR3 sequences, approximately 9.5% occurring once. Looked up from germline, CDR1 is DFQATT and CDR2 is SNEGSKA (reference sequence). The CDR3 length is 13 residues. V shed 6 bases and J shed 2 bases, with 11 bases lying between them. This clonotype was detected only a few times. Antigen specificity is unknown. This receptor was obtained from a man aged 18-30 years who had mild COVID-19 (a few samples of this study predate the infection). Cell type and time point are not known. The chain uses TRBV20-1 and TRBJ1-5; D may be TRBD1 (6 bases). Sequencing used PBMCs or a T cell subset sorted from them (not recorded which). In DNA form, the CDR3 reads TGCAGTGCCAGACAGGAGGGCAATCAGCCCCAGCATTTT. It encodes CSARQEGNQPQHF.